This TCR beta chain comes out of a study of tumor-infiltrating lymphocytes in primary liver carcinoma. Study at large: Donors had hepatocellular carcinoma or combined HCC and intrahepatic cholangiocarcinoma.

The length of the CDR3 is 15 residues. Deletions cut 5 bases from V and 6 bases from J, with 17 bases between. Germline loops: CDR1 SGHAT, CDR2 FQNNGV. With roughly 0.5 ug total RNA as template and a constant-region primer, TCR beta cDNA was made. ARM-PCR, slightly modified, supplied the TCR beta libraries through three nested multiplex PCR rounds. Use of TRBV1-TRBV30 forward primers with a C-beta reverse primer characterized the first two PCR rounds, which lasted 10 cycles each. From the multiplex PCR reads, TCRdb called clonotypes with MiXCR, one entry per CDR3 protein. The sample records about 330,000 distinct CDR3 sequences, about 65% being singletons. The authors took blood RNA from unsorted whole blood and also extracted germline DNA.

Sequencing used peripheral blood. The rearrangement joins TRBV11-2 to TRBJ2-1; the D gene is possibly TRBD1 (6 bases). The clonotype comes from a man aged 35 to 55 with primary liver carcinoma and hepatitis B virus infection. The chain's CDR3 is CASSPQGLGSNEQFF. For the CDR3, the DNA is TGTGCCAGCAGCCCGCAGGGGCTAGGAAGCAATGAGCAGTTCTTC.